This T cell receptor beta chain derives from a study of patients and donors after allogeneic stem cell transplantation. TCRdb recomputed calls from the RT-PCR reads with MiXCR, one row per CDR3 protein. The sample comprises about 960,000 distinct CDR3 sequences, over 15% of which are singletons, and 5% to 6.5% rests with the top ten. The CDR3 is 15 residues long. Trimming removed 0 bases from V and 5 bases from J; junction bases left unmatched: 2. Germline V CDR1 and CDR2: SGDLS, YYNGEE. This clonotype was counted at least ten times. The gene calls are TRBV9 and TRBJ2-3; 11 bases align to TRBD2. The TCR was taken from a human donor who was either an allogeneic HSCT recipient or a stem cell or donor lymphocyte infusion donor (not recorded which). It is not recorded whose cells these are; they may come from a transplant donor. Sequenced material: blood, either unsorted or a sorted T cell fraction (not recorded which). The DNA for the CDR3 is TGTGCCAGCAGCGTAGGTACTAGCGGGGGAGATACGCAGTATTTT. This encodes CASSVGTSGGDTQYF.